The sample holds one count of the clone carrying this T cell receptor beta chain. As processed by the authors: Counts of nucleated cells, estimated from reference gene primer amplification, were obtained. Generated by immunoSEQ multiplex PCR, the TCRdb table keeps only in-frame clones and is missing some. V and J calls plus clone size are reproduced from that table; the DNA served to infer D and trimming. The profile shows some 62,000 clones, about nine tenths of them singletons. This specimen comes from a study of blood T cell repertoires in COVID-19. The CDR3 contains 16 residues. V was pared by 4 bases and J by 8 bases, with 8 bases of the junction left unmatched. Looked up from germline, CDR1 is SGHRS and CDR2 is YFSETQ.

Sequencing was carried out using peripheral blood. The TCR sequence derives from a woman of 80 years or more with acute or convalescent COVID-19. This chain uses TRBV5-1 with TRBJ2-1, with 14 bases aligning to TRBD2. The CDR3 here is CASSKGLAGDVDEQFF. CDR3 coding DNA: TGCGCCAGCAGCAAGGGACTAGCGGGAGATGTGGATGAGCAGTTCTTC.